This section outlines one T cell receptor (beta chain) sequence together with its context. Its antigen remains unidentified. Several immunoSEQ 96-well plates shared each subset's DNA, each plate a replicate. Here immunoSEQ multiplex PCR was the method, and the copy in TCRdb shows in-frame clones only, minus some. The sample holds 2 million to 2.5 million clones, 80% to 95% seen once. This specimen belongs to a study of shared clonotypes between healthy human individuals. Across the whole study: Three plates were used per donor for CD4 naive, three for CD4 memory, two for CD8 naive and one for CD8 memory.

Overall study findings and caveats: On the whole, naive subsets had larger estimated richness than memory subsets had. Against clonotypes common to all four donors, non-shared ones had lower generation probabilities.

V shed 4 bases, J shed 8 bases, and the junction held 14 bases outside the gene matches. The germline V gene encodes CDR1 LNHNV and CDR2 YYDKDF (reference sequence). CDR3 length: 16 residues. The clonotype comes from a young man in good health. Some clones in this sample may be carry-over from other donors' samples. Sequencing was performed on naive CD4+ T cells from PBMCs. Subset reported: CD45RA+ positively selected. The V and J genes are TRBV15 and TRBJ1-2; 9 nucleotides agree with TRBD1. The CDR3 DNA sequence: TGTGCCACCAGCACAGGGACCGGGACAGGGCACCGGGGCTACACCTTC. Translated, it gives CATSTGTGTGHRGYTF.